Listed below are T cell receptor beta chains from one sample, sequenced in a study of regulatory T cells in long-lasting Graves disease. TCRdb redid the calling of the multiplex PCR reads with MiXCR, one entry per CDR3 protein. The sample includes about 420,000 distinct CDR3 sequences, less than 20% of them seen just once. This sample also appeared in a second study, on T cells in Graves' hyperthyroidism and ophthalmopathy.

The source material was peripheral blood mononuclear cells (PBMCs), sampled at new diagnosis, from a patient treated with antithyroid drugs. These receptors were obtained from a woman under 30 with Graves disease. CDR3s include the opening cysteine and the closing phenylalanine or tryptophan. The order of the fields is CDR3 length, V gene, J gene, D gene, clone size, CDR3 DNA, CDR3 protein. D genes are given only for firm matches. Size is stated for part of the rows, as once, few or many counts, or as a class when the clone is expanded.

cdr3_length: 16; v_call: TRBV12-3/TRBV12-4; j_call: TRBJ2-3; d_call: TRBD1; clone_size: many; cdr3_nt: TGTGCCAGCAGTTTTCCTTACAGGGGAAGCACAGATACGCAGTATTTT; cdr3_aa: CASSFPYRGSTDTQYF
cdr3_length: 13; v_call: TRBV10-3; j_call: TRBJ2-7; d_call: TRBD1; clone_size: few; cdr3_nt: TGTGCCATCAGTGGACAGGGGGCTTACGAGCAGTACTTC; cdr3_aa: CAISGQGAYEQYF
cdr3_length: 16; v_call: TRBV11-2; j_call: TRBJ2-3; d_call: -; clone_size: many; cdr3_nt: TGTGCCAGCAGCATAGGACGTAGCGAAATCACAGATACGCAGTATTTT; cdr3_aa: CASSIGRSEITDTQYF
cdr3_length: 14; v_call: TRBV9; j_call: TRBJ2-2; d_call: -; clone_size: many; cdr3_nt: TGTGCCAGCAGCGCTTCGGGGTTCACCGGGGAGCTGTTTTTT; cdr3_aa: CASSASGFTGELFF
cdr3_length: 15; v_call: TRBV7-9; j_call: TRBJ2-7; d_call: -; clone_size: many; cdr3_nt: TGTGCCAGCAGCCTAGCCCGGCCGACAGGTTCCGAGCAGTACTTC; cdr3_aa: CASSLARPTGSEQYF
cdr3_length: 14; v_call: TRBV5-1; j_call: TRBJ1-4; d_call: TRBD1; clone_size: many; cdr3_nt: TGCGCCAGCAGCCTCGGGACAGCGAATGAAAAACTGTTTTTT; cdr3_aa: CASSLGTANEKLFF
cdr3_length: 14; v_call: TRBV20-1; j_call: TRBJ2-3; d_call: TRBD1; clone_size: many; cdr3_nt: TGCAGTGCTAGGCGGACAGGTATCACAGATACGCAGTATTTT; cdr3_aa: CSARRTGITDTQYF
cdr3_length: 14; v_call: TRBV7-9; j_call: TRBJ1-1; d_call: TRBD1; clone_size: many; cdr3_nt: TGTGCCAGCAGGGACAGGGCCCTGAACACTGAAGCTTTCTTT; cdr3_aa: CASRDRALNTEAFF
cdr3_length: 15; v_call: TRBV13; j_call: TRBJ2-7; d_call: TRBD1; clone_size: many; cdr3_nt: TGTGCCAGCATCGAAATGGGACAGGGAAACTACGAGCAGTACTTC; cdr3_aa: CASIEMGQGNYEQYF
cdr3_length: 14; v_call: TRBV28; j_call: TRBJ2-3; d_call: -; clone_size: few; cdr3_nt: TGTGCCAGCAGTTTATCGCGCAGCACAGATACGCAGTATTTT; cdr3_aa: CASSLSRSTDTQYF
cdr3_length: 15; v_call: TRBV12-3/TRBV12-4; j_call: TRBJ2-7; d_call: TRBD2; clone_size: many; cdr3_nt: TGTGCCAGCTATCTTGGAGCGGGAGGGCCCACCGAGCAGTACTTC; cdr3_aa: CASYLGAGGPTEQYF
cdr3_length: 14; v_call: TRBV2; j_call: TRBJ2-2; d_call: -; clone_size: few; cdr3_nt: TGTGCCAGCAGCTTTCTACGGGGTACCGGGGAGCTGTTTTTT; cdr3_aa: CASSFLRGTGELFF
cdr3_length: 16; v_call: TRBV28; j_call: TRBJ1-5; d_call: -; clone_size: many; cdr3_nt: TGTGCCAGCAGTCCATATGGGGATCAAGTAGAACAGCCCCAGCATTTT; cdr3_aa: CASSPYGDQVEQPQHF
cdr3_length: 15; v_call: TRBV7-9; j_call: TRBJ2-2; d_call: TRBD2; clone_size: -; cdr3_nt: TGTGCCAGCAGTCTACTAGCGGGAGAGGACGGGGAGCTGTTTTTT; cdr3_aa: CASSLLAGEDGELFF
cdr3_length: 17; v_call: TRBV7-2; j_call: TRBJ2-3; d_call: -; clone_size: -; cdr3_nt: TGTGCCAGCAGCTTAGACGCGGCTAGCGTCATTACAGATACGCAGTATTTT; cdr3_aa: CASSLDAASVITDTQYF
cdr3_length: 16; v_call: TRBV28; j_call: TRBJ1-6; d_call: TRBD1; clone_size: many; cdr3_nt: TGTGCCAGCAGCCTTCCCCTGGGGACAGGGGTTTCACCCCTCCACTTT; cdr3_aa: CASSLPLGTGVSPLHF
cdr3_length: 13; v_call: TRBV27; j_call: TRBJ2-4; d_call: -; clone_size: -; cdr3_nt: TGTGCCAGCAGTCCCAGGGAACAGAACATTCAGTACTTC; cdr3_aa: CASSPREQNIQYF
cdr3_length: 16; v_call: TRBV27; j_call: TRBJ2-1; d_call: TRBD2; clone_size: -; cdr3_nt: TGTGCCAGCAGACCCCTAGGGCTAGCGGAATACAATGAGCAGTTCTTC; cdr3_aa: CASRPLGLAEYNEQFF
cdr3_length: 16; v_call: TRBV10-2; j_call: TRBJ1-4; d_call: -; clone_size: few; cdr3_nt: TGCGCCAGCAGCGGGGCCAGGGGACGGCGAAATGAAAAACTGTTTTTT; cdr3_aa: CASSGARGRRNEKLFF
cdr3_length: 16; v_call: TRBV9; j_call: TRBJ2-5; d_call: -; clone_size: -; cdr3_nt: TGTGCCAGCAGCGCCGGGTACAGGGTGCGAAAAGAGACCCAGTACTTC; cdr3_aa: CASSAGYRVRKETQYF
cdr3_length: 18; v_call: TRBV18; j_call: TRBJ2-1; d_call: -; clone_size: -; cdr3_nt: TGTGCCAGCTCACCCATCGGTACAGGGCCCGGGAAATACAATGAGCAGTTCTTC; cdr3_aa: CASSPIGTGPGKYNEQFF
cdr3_length: 16; v_call: TRBV28; j_call: TRBJ1-4; d_call: TRBD1; clone_size: many; cdr3_nt: TGTGCCAGCAGTTTATCCGGGACAGGCCTACGAGAAAAACTGTTTTTT; cdr3_aa: CASSLSGTGLREKLFF
cdr3_length: 13; v_call: TRBV2; j_call: TRBJ2-7; d_call: -; clone_size: many; cdr3_nt: TGTGCCAGCAGCCCTCTCTCCACCTACGAGCAGTACTTC; cdr3_aa: CASSPLSTYEQYF
cdr3_length: 14; v_call: TRBV5-1; j_call: TRBJ2-5; d_call: TRBD1; clone_size: few; cdr3_nt: TGCGCCAGCAGGTTTGGACAGGAGGTGGAGACCCAGTACTTC; cdr3_aa: CASRFGQEVETQYF
cdr3_length: 15; v_call: TRBV6-1; j_call: TRBJ2-7; d_call: TRBD2; clone_size: few; cdr3_nt: TGTGCCAGCAGCCCAGTGGGCGGGAGTTCCTACGAGCAGTACTTC; cdr3_aa: CASSPVGGSSYEQYF
cdr3_length: 15; v_call: TRBV27; j_call: TRBJ1-4; d_call: -; clone_size: -; cdr3_nt: TGTGCCAGCAGCCTCCGACCGGCGGCTAATGAAAAACTGTTTTTT; cdr3_aa: CASSLRPAANEKLFF
cdr3_length: 12; v_call: TRBV28; j_call: TRBJ1-2; d_call: -; clone_size: many; cdr3_nt: TGTGCCAGCAGTTCCCTCTCTAGTGGCTACACCTTC; cdr3_aa: CASSSLSSGYTF
cdr3_length: 13; v_call: TRBV30; j_call: TRBJ2-1; d_call: -; clone_size: many; cdr3_nt: TGTGCCTGGAGTCCGGACAGTCACAATGAGCAGTTCTTC; cdr3_aa: CAWSPDSHNEQFF
cdr3_length: 14; v_call: TRBV28; j_call: TRBJ1-4; d_call: -; clone_size: -; cdr3_nt: TGTGCCAGCAGTATCACGGGGGGAGGAGAAAAACTGTTTTTT; cdr3_aa: CASSITGGGEKLFF
cdr3_length: 15; v_call: TRBV27; j_call: TRBJ2-7; d_call: -; clone_size: many; cdr3_nt: TGTGCCAGCAGTTTTGCAGGGGACGTAACCTACGAGCAGTACTTC; cdr3_aa: CASSFAGDVTYEQYF
cdr3_length: 16; v_call: TRBV6-1; j_call: TRBJ2-1; d_call: TRBD2; clone_size: many; cdr3_nt: TGTGCCAGCAGCGTACTCGGGACTAGGGGGTACAATGAGCAGTTCTTC; cdr3_aa: CASSVLGTRGYNEQFF
cdr3_length: 12; v_call: TRBV12-3/TRBV12-4; j_call: TRBJ1-4; d_call: -; clone_size: many; cdr3_nt: TGTGCCAGCAGGCCGGATAATGAAAAACTGTTTTTT; cdr3_aa: CASRPDNEKLFF
cdr3_length: 14; v_call: TRBV10-2; j_call: TRBJ2-1; d_call: -; clone_size: many; cdr3_nt: TGCGCCAGCAAACGGGACAACTCCTACAATGAGCAGTTCTTC; cdr3_aa: CASKRDNSYNEQFF
cdr3_length: 15; v_call: TRBV18; j_call: TRBJ1-1; d_call: -; clone_size: few; cdr3_nt: TGTGCCAGCTCACTCCGCCGACCCGGGGACACTGAAGCTTTCTTT; cdr3_aa: CASSLRRPGDTEAFF
cdr3_length: 14; v_call: TRBV2; j_call: TRBJ1-2; d_call: TRBD1; clone_size: many; cdr3_nt: TGTGCCAGCAGGGGCCCGGGACAGGGATATGGCTACACCTTC; cdr3_aa: CASRGPGQGYGYTF
cdr3_length: 18; v_call: TRBV3-1; j_call: TRBJ2-1; d_call: TRBD1; clone_size: many; cdr3_nt: TGTGCCAGCAGCCAACAACAATCCGGACAGGGGGCGGGGGATGAGCAGTTCTTC; cdr3_aa: CASSQQQSGQGAGDEQFF
cdr3_length: 14; v_call: TRBV9; j_call: TRBJ1-1; d_call: -; clone_size: -; cdr3_nt: TGTGCCAGCAGCGAGGGATACAGCGGTTCTGAAGCTTTCTTT; cdr3_aa: CASSEGYSGSEAFF
cdr3_length: 13; v_call: TRBV7-9; j_call: TRBJ1-1; d_call: TRBD1; clone_size: -; cdr3_nt: TGTGCCAGCAGCACGAGGGGGCCTTATGAAGCTTTCTTT; cdr3_aa: CASSTRGPYEAFF
cdr3_length: 18; v_call: TRBV18; j_call: TRBJ2-5; d_call: -; clone_size: few; cdr3_nt: TGTGCCAGCTCACCACCGGGTGTGTCCACAGGGATCCAAGAGACCCAGTACTTC; cdr3_aa: CASSPPGVSTGIQETQYF
cdr3_length: 14; v_call: TRBV28; j_call: TRBJ1-5; d_call: TRBD1; clone_size: many; cdr3_nt: TGTGCCAGTGCTACCGACAGGGTCAATCAGCCCCAGCATTTT; cdr3_aa: CASATDRVNQPQHF
cdr3_length: 13; v_call: TRBV10-3; j_call: TRBJ1-5; d_call: TRBD1; clone_size: -; cdr3_nt: TGTGCCATCAGAGGGGGCGCGGATCAGCCCCAGCATTTT; cdr3_aa: CAIRGGADQPQHF
cdr3_length: 13; v_call: TRBV11-3; j_call: TRBJ2-1; d_call: -; clone_size: many; cdr3_nt: TGTGCCAGCAGCTTAAGCTCAACCAATGAGCAGTTCTTC; cdr3_aa: CASSLSSTNEQFF
cdr3_length: 13; v_call: TRBV12-3/TRBV12-4; j_call: TRBJ2-3; d_call: TRBD2; clone_size: many; cdr3_nt: TGTGCCAGCAGTAGCGGGGGGGGAGATACGCAGTATTTT; cdr3_aa: CASSSGGGDTQYF
cdr3_length: 13; v_call: TRBV11-1; j_call: TRBJ2-1; d_call: -; clone_size: many; cdr3_nt: TGTGCCAGCAGCCACCCGGGCCCCGCGGTCCAGTTCTTC; cdr3_aa: CASSHPGPAVQFF
cdr3_length: 18; v_call: TRBV7-8; j_call: TRBJ1-5; d_call: -; clone_size: -; cdr3_nt: TGTGCCAGCAGCTTCAACCTAAAAGGATCGGAGGGCAATCAGCCCCAGCATTTT; cdr3_aa: CASSFNLKGSEGNQPQHF
cdr3_length: 16; v_call: TRBV12-3/TRBV12-4; j_call: TRBJ2-2; d_call: TRBD1; clone_size: -; cdr3_nt: TGTGCCAGCAGGACGGCCGGGACAGTGAACACCGGGGAGCTGTTTTTT; cdr3_aa: CASRTAGTVNTGELFF
cdr3_length: 12; v_call: TRBV2; j_call: TRBJ2-2; d_call: -; clone_size: many; cdr3_nt: TGTGCCAGTACTCGGAGTACCGGGGAGCTGTTTTTT; cdr3_aa: CASTRSTGELFF
cdr3_length: 15; v_call: TRBV5-1; j_call: TRBJ2-3; d_call: -; clone_size: few; cdr3_nt: TGCGCCAGCAGCTTGGACTGGTTCGGCACAGATACGCAGTATTTT; cdr3_aa: CASSLDWFGTDTQYF
cdr3_length: 13; v_call: TRBV29-1; j_call: TRBJ2-1; d_call: TRBD2; clone_size: many; cdr3_nt: TGCAGCGTTGATGCGGGAGCATTCCATGAGCAGTTCTTC; cdr3_aa: CSVDAGAFHEQFF
cdr3_length: 15; v_call: TRBV11-3; j_call: TRBJ2-3; d_call: -; clone_size: many; cdr3_nt: TGTGCCAGCACCACGCGGCGGGATAGCACAGATACGCAGTATTTT; cdr3_aa: CASTTRRDSTDTQYF
cdr3_length: 16; v_call: TRBV19; j_call: TRBJ1-1; d_call: -; clone_size: -; cdr3_nt: TGTGCCAGTAGGTTGTCGGCTGGACTTATGAACACTGAAGCTTTCTTT; cdr3_aa: CASRLSAGLMNTEAFF
cdr3_length: 13; v_call: TRBV5-4; j_call: TRBJ2-7; d_call: -; clone_size: few; cdr3_nt: TGTGCCAGCAGCTTGGATACAGTCTACGAGCAGTACTTC; cdr3_aa: CASSLDTVYEQYF
cdr3_length: 13; v_call: TRBV29-1; j_call: TRBJ2-7; d_call: TRBD1; clone_size: few; cdr3_nt: TGCAGCGTTGATACGGGACAGGACTACGAGCAGTACTTC; cdr3_aa: CSVDTGQDYEQYF
cdr3_length: 13; v_call: TRBV27; j_call: TRBJ2-7; d_call: -; clone_size: many; cdr3_nt: TGTGCCAGCAGCTTAGCGGAATCCTACGAGCAGTACTTC; cdr3_aa: CASSLAESYEQYF
cdr3_length: 12; v_call: TRBV6-1; j_call: TRBJ1-1; d_call: TRBD1; clone_size: -; cdr3_nt: TGTGCCAGCAGCGGGACAGGGTCTGAAGCTTTCTTT; cdr3_aa: CASSGTGSEAFF